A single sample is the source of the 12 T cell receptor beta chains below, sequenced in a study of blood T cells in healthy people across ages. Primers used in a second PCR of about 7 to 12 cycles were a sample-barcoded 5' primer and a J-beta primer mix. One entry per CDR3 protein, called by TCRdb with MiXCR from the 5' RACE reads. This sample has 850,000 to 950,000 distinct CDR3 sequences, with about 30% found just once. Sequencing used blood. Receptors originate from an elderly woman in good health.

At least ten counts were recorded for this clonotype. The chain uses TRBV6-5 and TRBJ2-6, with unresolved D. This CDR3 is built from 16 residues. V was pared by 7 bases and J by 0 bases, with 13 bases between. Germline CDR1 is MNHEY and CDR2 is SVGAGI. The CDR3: CASTTGPPSGANVLTF. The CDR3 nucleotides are TGTGCCAGCACCACCGGGCCCCCCTCTGGGGCCAACGTCCTGACTTTC.

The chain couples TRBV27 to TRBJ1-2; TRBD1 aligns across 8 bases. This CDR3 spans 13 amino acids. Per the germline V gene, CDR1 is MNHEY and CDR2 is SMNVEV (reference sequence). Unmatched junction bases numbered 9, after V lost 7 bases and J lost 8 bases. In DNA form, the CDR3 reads TGTGCCAGCACGGACAGGGAAGATAAGGGCTACACCTTC. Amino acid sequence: CASTDREDKGYTF.

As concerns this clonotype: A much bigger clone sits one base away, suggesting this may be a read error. The CDR3 spells CASSSTPGSGEQFF. CDR3 DNA: TGTGCCAGCAGCTCGACCCCCGGTAGCGGTGAGCAGTTCTTC. The chain combines TRBV7-2 with TRBJ2-1; D might be TRBD2 (6 bases). V lost 4 bases, J lost 9 bases, and 16 bases lay in between. This CDR3 spans 14 amino acids. The germline gives CDR1 SGHTA, CDR2 FQGNSA.

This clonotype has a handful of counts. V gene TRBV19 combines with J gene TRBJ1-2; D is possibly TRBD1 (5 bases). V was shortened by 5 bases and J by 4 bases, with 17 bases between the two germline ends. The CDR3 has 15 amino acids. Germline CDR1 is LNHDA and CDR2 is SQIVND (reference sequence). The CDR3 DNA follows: TGTGCCAGTAGTCCCTACGGGGCCTTTGGCTATGGCTACACCTTC. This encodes CASSPYGAFGYGYTF.

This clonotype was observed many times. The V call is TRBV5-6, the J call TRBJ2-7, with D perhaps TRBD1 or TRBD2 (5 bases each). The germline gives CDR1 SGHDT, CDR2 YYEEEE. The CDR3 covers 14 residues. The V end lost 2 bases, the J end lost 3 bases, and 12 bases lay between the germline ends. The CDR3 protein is CASSFAGTLYEQYF. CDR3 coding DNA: TGTGCCAGCAGCTTTGCCGGGACGCTCTACGAGCAGTACTTC.

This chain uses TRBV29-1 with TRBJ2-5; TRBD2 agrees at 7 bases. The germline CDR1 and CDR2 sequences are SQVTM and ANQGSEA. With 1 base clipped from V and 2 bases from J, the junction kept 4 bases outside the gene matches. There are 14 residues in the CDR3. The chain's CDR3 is CSVEGLAVQETQYF. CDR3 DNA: TGCAGCGTTGAAGGGCTAGCGGTGCAAGAGACCCAGTACTTC.

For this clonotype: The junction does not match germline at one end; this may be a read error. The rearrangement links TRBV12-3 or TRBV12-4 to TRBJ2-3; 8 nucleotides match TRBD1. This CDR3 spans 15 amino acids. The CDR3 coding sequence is TGTGCCAGCAGTTCCCGGACAGGGCCCGCAGATGCGCAGTATTTT. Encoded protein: CASSSRTGPADAQYF.

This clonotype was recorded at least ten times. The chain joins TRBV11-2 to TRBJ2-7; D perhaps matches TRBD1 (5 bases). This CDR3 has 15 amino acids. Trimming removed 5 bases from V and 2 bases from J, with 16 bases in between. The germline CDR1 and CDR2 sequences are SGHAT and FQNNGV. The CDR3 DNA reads TGTGCCAGCAGCCTGATCAGAAACAGGCCCTACGAGCAGTACTTC. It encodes CASSLIRNRPYEQYF.

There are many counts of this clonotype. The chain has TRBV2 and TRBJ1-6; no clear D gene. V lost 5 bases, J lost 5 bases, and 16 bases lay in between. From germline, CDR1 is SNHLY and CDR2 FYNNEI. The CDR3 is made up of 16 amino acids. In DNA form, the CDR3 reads TGTGCCAGCAGTCATACAATCGGACGTCATAATTCACCCCTCCACTTT. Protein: CASSHTIGRHNSPLHF.

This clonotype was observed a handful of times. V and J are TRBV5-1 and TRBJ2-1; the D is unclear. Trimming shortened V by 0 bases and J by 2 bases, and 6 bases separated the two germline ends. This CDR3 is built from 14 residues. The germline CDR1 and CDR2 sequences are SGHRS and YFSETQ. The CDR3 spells CASSLAKAYNEQFF. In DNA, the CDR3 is TGCGCCAGCAGCTTGGCCAAGGCCTACAATGAGCAGTTCTTC.

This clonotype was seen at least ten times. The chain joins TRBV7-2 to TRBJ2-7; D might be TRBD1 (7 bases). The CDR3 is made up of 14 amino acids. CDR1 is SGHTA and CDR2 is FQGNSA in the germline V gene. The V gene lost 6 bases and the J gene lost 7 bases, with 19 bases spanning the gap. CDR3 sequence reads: CASSRAGGGREQYF. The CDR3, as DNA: TGTGCCAGCAGTCGAGCAGGGGGAGGTCGTGAGCAGTACTTC.

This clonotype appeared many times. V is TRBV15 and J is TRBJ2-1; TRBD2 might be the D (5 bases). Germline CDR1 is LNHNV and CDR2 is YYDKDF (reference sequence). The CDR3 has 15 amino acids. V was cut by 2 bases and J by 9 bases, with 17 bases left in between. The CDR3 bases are TGTGCCACCAGCAGACGAAACGAGGGATGGAGTGAGCAGTTCTTC. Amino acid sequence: CATSRRNEGWSEQFF.